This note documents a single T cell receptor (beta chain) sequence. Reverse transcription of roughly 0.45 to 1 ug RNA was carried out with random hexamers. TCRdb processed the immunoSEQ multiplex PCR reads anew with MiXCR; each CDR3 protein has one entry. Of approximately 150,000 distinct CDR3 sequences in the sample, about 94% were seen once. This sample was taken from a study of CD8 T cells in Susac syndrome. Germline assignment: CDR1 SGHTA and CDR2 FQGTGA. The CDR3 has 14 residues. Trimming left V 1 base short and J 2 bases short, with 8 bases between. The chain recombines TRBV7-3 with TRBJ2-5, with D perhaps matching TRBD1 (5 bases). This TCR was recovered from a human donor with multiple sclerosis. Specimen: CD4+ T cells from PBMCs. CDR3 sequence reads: CASSLRGQQETQYF. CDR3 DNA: TGTGCCAGCAGCTTAAGGGGCCAGCAAGAGACCCAGTACTTC.